Detailed here is one T cell receptor beta chain. This entry belongs to a study of blood T cell repertoires in COVID-19. Study in general: Italy, Spain and the United States were the sources of the convalescent and acute COVID-19 samples.

The method was immunoSEQ multiplex PCR; TCRdb's version includes in-frame clones alone and lacks a portion of them. The repertoire holds 380,000 or so clones, with 70% to 90% as singletons. There are 16 residues in the CDR3. Per germline, CDR1 MGHRA and CDR2 YSYEKL. Trimming left V 0 bases short and J 1 base short, with 10 bases between. The specimen sequenced was PBMCs or T cells enriched from blood (not recorded which). The sequence came from a woman aged 40 to 55 with acute COVID-19. The chain joins TRBV4-1 to TRBJ1-5; no definite D call. The CDR3 sequence: CASSQENRPSNQPQHF. The CDR3 nucleotides read TGCGCCAGCAGCCAAGAGAACAGACCCAGCAATCAGCCCCAGCATTTT.